Below, 18 T cell receptor beta chains from the same sample are listed, as sequenced in a study of control samples from healthy donors and cancer patients. This table comes from immunoSEQ multiplex PCR, and its TCRdb copy is limited to in-frame clones, with some not included. This sample has 80,000 to 100,000 clones; 79% occur once, and the top ten carry roughly 10%. The source material was blood. These TCRs come from a woman aged 25-40 years in good health.

This clone has a handful of counts. The CDR3, as DNA: TGCAGTGCAAGTCAGGGGATCGGTGGCTACACCTTC. Translation gives CSASQGIGGYTF. The rearrangement joins TRBV20-1 to TRBJ1-2; weak D call: TRBD1 (6 bases). CDR1 is DFQATT and CDR2 is SNEGSKA in the germline V gene (reference sequence). The CDR3 length is 12 residues. V was pared by 6 bases and J by 7 bases, with 15 bases between.

The chain recombines TRBV5-6 with TRBJ1-2; D is unclear. Per the germline V gene, CDR1 is SGHDT and CDR2 is YYEEEE. This CDR3 is built from 13 residues. With 2 bases removed from V and 8 bases from J, the gap between germline ends came to 13 bases. The CDR3 region has the DNA TGTGCCAGCAGCTTAAGACTAGGGTCCGGCTACACCTTC. It yields the protein CASSLRLGSGYTF.

The V gene is TRBV7-2, the J gene TRBJ1-6; D remains ambiguous. With 1 base removed from V and 2 bases from J, the gap between germline ends came to 3 bases. The germline V gene has CDR1 SGHTA and CDR2 FQGNSA. The CDR3 spans 14 residues. The CDR3 DNA sequence: TGTGCCAGCAGCTTAGGTCCCTATAATTCACCCCTCCACTTT. Protein sequence: CASSLGPYNSPLHF.

The rearrangement uses TRBV5-6 and TRBJ1-5; TRBD1 matches at 11 bases. V shed 4 bases and J 6 bases; nucleotides not matched to a gene: 9. There are 16 residues in the CDR3. Looked up from germline, CDR1 is SGHDT and CDR2 is YYEEEE. This CDR3 is CASSRAGTGGLQPQHF. CDR3 sequence (DNA): TGTGCCAGCAGCAGAGCCGGGACAGGGGGTCTTCAGCCCCAGCATTTT. The entire variable domain, with the rest obtained from reference TRBV5-6 and TRBJ1-5, is as follows: DAGVTQSPTHLIKTRGQQVTLRCSPKSGHDTVSWYQQALGQGPQFIFQYYEEEERQRGNFPDRFSGHQFPNYSSELNVNALLLGDSALYLCASSRAGTGGLQPQHFGDGTRLSIL.

This clone occurred a few times. The rearrangement links TRBV7-8 to TRBJ2-5, with TRBD1 matching 7 bases. V shed 4 bases and J 4 bases; nucleotides not matched to a gene: 6. Germline CDR1 is SGHVS and CDR2 is FQNEAQ. CDR3 size: 14 residues. The DNA for the CDR3 is TGTGCCAGCAGCTACGCAGGGGGATCAGAGACCCAGTACTTC. Encoded protein: CASSYAGGSETQYF. Together with reference TRBV7-8 and TRBJ2-5, the CDR3 gives the full variable domain: GAGVSQSPRYKVAKRGQDVALRCDPISGHVSLFWYQQALGQGPEFLTYFQNEAQLDKSGLPSDRFFAERPEGSVSTLKIQRTQQEDSAVYLCASSYAGGSETQYFGPGTRLLVL.

The chain uses TRBV25-1 and TRBJ1-1; TRBD1 aligns across 7 bases. The germline V gene encodes CDR1 MGHDK and CDR2 SYGVNS. This CDR3 contains 16 residues. Trimming at V came to 0 bases and at J to 4 bases, leaving 8 bases not matched to a gene. The CDR3 nucleotides read TGTGCCAGCAGTGAATACGTAAGGGGGCCGGGCACTGAAGCTTTCTTT. Amino acid sequence: CASSEYVRGPGTEAFF.

This sequence joins TRBV4-2 and TRBJ2-7, with a possible D match to TRBD2 (6 bases). Trimming removed 0 bases at V and 3 bases at J, with 12 bases between. Germline CDR1 reads LGHNA; CDR2 reads YNFKEQ. This CDR3 is built from 15 residues. The CDR3 nucleotides are TGTGCCAGCAGCCAAGAAGGGCGGACTATCTACGAGCAGTACTTC. Its translation is CASSQEGRTIYEQYF.

Turning to this clone: This sample also contains other DNA sequences that code for the same CDR3. The chain joins TRBV12-3 or TRBV12-4 to TRBJ1-1; 7 bases are shared with TRBD1. J was trimmed by 4 bases and V by 5 bases; bases with no gene match: 4. This CDR3 has 13 residues. The CDR3 region has the DNA TGTGCCAGCAGTCGACAGGGAATCACTGAAGCTTTCTTT. Residues: CASSRQGITEAFF.

The chain couples TRBV5-1 to TRBJ2-5; TRBD2 is a possible D gene (7 bases). This CDR3 region has 15 residues. V lost 3 bases, J lost 7 bases, and 19 bases lay in between. Germline lookup yields CDR1 SGHRS and CDR2 YFSETQ. As DNA, the CDR3 is TGCGCCAGCAGCTCGGGACCGGGGGGCGGGGCGACCCAGTACTTC. Encoded protein: CASSSGPGGGATQYF. The full variable domain, with the rest looked up from reference TRBV5-1 and TRBJ2-5, is KAGVTQTPRYLIKTRGQQVTLSCSPISGHRSVSWYQQTPGQGLQFLFEYFSETQRNKGNFPGRFSGRQFSNSRSEMNVSTLELGDSALYLCASSSGPGGGATQYFGPGTRLLVL.

The rearrangement joins TRBV27 to TRBJ1-1; TRBD1 matches at 10 bases. This CDR3 is built from 15 residues. The ends lost 6 bases at V and 7 bases at J; junction bases unmatched: 11. Per the germline V gene, CDR1 is MNHEY and CDR2 is SMNVEV (reference sequence). CDR3 amino acids: CASRSAGTGAIEAFF. Here the CDR3 DNA reads TGTGCCAGCAGGTCCGCCGGGACAGGGGCTATTGAAGCTTTCTTT.

This clone has more than one count but fewer than ten. The chain has TRBV24-1 and TRBJ1-1; 9 nucleotides agree with TRBD1. Looked up from germline, CDR1 is KGHDR and CDR2 is SFDVKD. The junction had 14 bases not matched to a gene; V was cut back by 2 bases and J by 5 bases. CDR3 length equals 18 residues. This CDR3 is CATSDYLGTGLQVTEAFF. The CDR3 nucleotides read TGTGCCACCAGTGATTACCTAGGGACAGGGCTTCAGGTTACTGAAGCTTTCTTT.

With respect to this clone: Other nucleotide sequences from this sample produce the same CDR3. The genes are TRBV11-2 and TRBJ1-2, with D possibly being TRBD1 (6 bases). Germline CDR1 and CDR2: SGHAT and FQNNGV. CDR3 length: 13 amino acids. V lost 5 bases to trimming and J lost 0 bases, with 7 bases between them. The CDR3 nucleotides read TGTGCCAGCAGCGACAGGACTAACTATGGCTACACCTTC. This sequence encodes CASSDRTNYGYTF.

This chain joins TRBV11-2 and TRBJ2-2, with 8 bases matching TRBD1. Germline assignment: CDR1 SGHAT and CDR2 FQNNGV. With V trimmed by 4 bases and J by 7 bases, 5 bases remained unmatched. The CDR3 spans 14 residues. The CDR3 protein is CASSYGQGSGELFF. CDR3 DNA sequence: TGTGCCAGCAGCTACGGACAGGGAAGCGGGGAGCTGTTTTTT. The full variable domain, in which reference TRBV11-2 and TRBJ2-2 provide the parts outside the CDR3, is EAGVAQSPRYKIIEKRQSVAFWCNPISGHATLYWYQQILGQGPKLLIQFQNNGVVDDSQLPKDRFSAERLKGVDSTLKIQPAKLEDSAVYLCASSYGQGSGELFFGEGSRLTVL.

In this sample, this clone turned up a few times. CDR3 DNA: TGTGCCAGCAGTGAAATGGGGTACTATGGCTACACCTTC. Translated, it gives CASSEMGYYGYTF. The V and J genes are TRBV25-1 and TRBJ1-2; D gene uncertain. The CDR3 is 13 residues long. Germline CDR1 is MGHDK and CDR2 is SYGVNS. The V end was cut by 2 bases, the J end by 3 bases, with 7 bases between.

This clone appeared a few times. The gene calls are TRBV15 and TRBJ1-6, with TRBD1 as a possible D gene (6 bases). The CDR3 extends over 16 amino acids. Trimming pared 0 bases from V and 8 bases from J, leaving 14 bases between. Germline-derived CDR1 and CDR2 are LNHNV and YYDKDF (reference sequence). CDR3 in amino acids: CATSRDPGRGYSPLHF. CDR3 nucleotides: TGTGCCACCAGCAGAGATCCGGGCAGGGGTTATTCACCCCTCCACTTT.

The chain links TRBV5-5 to TRBJ2-7, with TRBD1 matching over 9 bases. Germline CDR1 reads SGHKS; CDR2 reads YYEKEE (reference sequence). The CDR3 length is 15 residues. The trim removed 4 bases at V and 3 bases at J, leaving 8 bases unmatched. Here the CDR3 reads CASSQQGASFYEQYF. CDR3 DNA: TGTGCCAGCAGCCAACAGGGGGCGAGCTTCTACGAGCAGTACTTC.

V and J are TRBV3-1 (or the pseudogene TRBV3-2) and TRBJ2-1, with 7 bases matching TRBD1. V was clipped by 6 bases and J by 8 bases; unmatched bases: 7. This CDR3 has 13 residues. The germline V gene has CDR1 LGHDT and CDR2 YNNKEL (reference sequence). The CDR3 coding sequence is TGTGCCAGCAGACAGGGGCTGAGAGATGAGCAGTTCTTC. Translation: CASRQGLRDEQFF.

This chain connects TRBV7-9 to TRBJ2-6; D is possibly TRBD1 (6 bases). The ends were cut back, 4 bases at V and 0 bases at J, with 16 bases in the middle. In germline, CDR1 is SEHNR, CDR2 FQNEAQ (reference sequence). The CDR3 runs to 18 residues. The CDR3 here is CASSYGGHISSGANVLTF. The CDR3 bases are TGTGCCAGCAGCTATGGGGGACATATAAGCTCTGGGGCCAACGTCCTGACTTTC.